These 10 T cell receptor beta chains were sequenced from one sample in a study of T cell responses to AZD1222 COVID-19 vaccine. Generated by immunoSEQ multiplex PCR, the TCRdb table keeps only in-frame clones and is missing some. The table shows about 160,000 clones, with less than 95% occurring only once. The material sequenced was peripheral blood, taken on day 0 of AZD1222 vaccination. The receptor set was obtained from an adult in good health.

The genes are TRBV24-1 and TRBJ1-1; tentative D call: TRBD1 (6 bases). V lost 2 bases and J 2 bases, leaving 14 bases between the germline ends. Germline values: CDR1 KGHDR, CDR2 SFDVKD. CDR3 length: 16 amino acids. The CDR3 is CATSDYLDRNNTEAFF. The CDR3 region has the DNA TGTGCCACCAGTGATTATTTGGACAGAAACAACACTGAAGCTTTCTTT.

The chain joins TRBV4-1 to TRBJ2-3, with 13 nucleotides matching TRBD2. The CDR3 totals 16 residues. The trim removed 4 bases at V and 2 bases at J, leaving 3 bases unmatched. CDR1 and CDR2 from the germline V gene are MGHRA and YSYEKL. The CDR3 sequence is CASSRLAGGNTDTQYF. As DNA, the CDR3 is TGCGCCAGCAGCCGACTAGCGGGGGGCAACACAGATACGCAGTATTTT.

The gene calls are TRBV7-2 and TRBJ2-3, with TRBD1 identical over 7 bases. V shed 3 bases and J 0 bases; nucleotides not matched to a gene: 6. The CDR3 has 16 amino acids. Germline V CDR1 and CDR2: SGHTA, FQGNSA. CDR3 sequence reads: CASSFAPGQSTDTQYF. The CDR3 nucleotides are TGTGCCAGCAGCTTTGCCCCGGGACAGAGCACAGATACGCAGTATTTT.

V usage is TRBV2 and J usage is TRBJ2-5, with TRBD2 matching 10 bases. In germline, CDR1 is SNHLY, CDR2 FYNNEI. The CDR3 has 15 residues. V shed 4 bases and J 4 bases; nucleotides not matched to a gene: 6. This CDR3 is CASSVSGGASETQYF. CDR3 sequence (DNA): TGTGCCAGCAGTGTAAGCGGGGGGGCGTCAGAGACCCAGTACTTC.

The rearrangement links TRBV18 to TRBJ1-1; maybe TRBD1 (5 bases). The germline V and J ends were trimmed by 3 bases and 6 bases, with 14 bases remaining between them. This CDR3 contains 14 residues. CDR1 is KGHSH and CDR2 is LQKENI in the germline V gene. In DNA form, the CDR3 reads TGTGCCAGCTCACCGTACGGGACGCGGGCTGAAGCTTTCTTT. Its translation is CASSPYGTRAEAFF.

The gene calls are TRBV4-3 and TRBJ1-6, with a possible D match to TRBD1 (6 bases). Germline CDR1 and CDR2: LGHNA and YSLEER. Trimming pared 1 base from V and 9 bases from J, leaving 19 bases between. The length of the CDR3 is 17 residues. CDR3 protein: CASSQGPAGGEGSPLHF. CDR3 DNA sequence: TGCGCCAGCAGCCAAGGTCCAGCGGGGGGCGAAGGTTCACCCCTCCACTTT.

The chain uses TRBV5-1 and TRBJ2-7; D is perhaps TRBD1 (6 bases). CDR1 SGHRS and CDR2 YFSETQ come from the germline V gene. The V end was cut by 0 bases, the J end by 4 bases, with 14 bases between. The CDR3 spans 15 residues. CDR3 amino acids: CASSLGQEVGYEQYF. Here the CDR3 DNA reads TGCGCCAGCAGCTTGGGACAGGAAGTGGGGTACGAGCAGTACTTC.

The chain joins TRBV7-9 to TRBJ1-2; TRBD1 matches 9 bases. V was pared by 5 bases and J by 6 bases, with 4 bases of the junction left unmatched. Per the germline V gene, CDR1 is SEHNR and CDR2 is FQNEAQ (reference sequence). The CDR3 covers 13 residues. CDR3 sequence reads: CASSPDRGNGYTF. The DNA of the CDR3 is TGTGCCAGCAGCCCGGACAGGGGAAATGGCTACACCTTC.

The rearrangement uses TRBV28 and TRBJ1-1, with a possible D match to TRBD1 (5 bases). V shed 7 bases and J shed 3 bases, with 12 bases lying between them. Germline CDR1 is MDHEN and CDR2 is SYDVKM. This CDR3 comprises 13 residues. The CDR3: CASKAGEDTEAFF. In nucleotides, the CDR3 is TGTGCCAGCAAGGCGGGGGAGGACACTGAAGCTTTCTTT. The whole variable domain, remainder taken from reference TRBV28 and TRBJ1-1, is DVKVTQSSRYLVKRTGEKVFLECVQDMDHENMFWYRQDPGLGLRLIYFSYDVKMKEKGDIPEGYSVSREKKERFSLILESASTNQTSMYLCASKAGEDTEAFFGQGTRLTVV.

The V gene is TRBV11-2, the J gene TRBJ1-5; D uncertain. With 1 base removed from V and 4 bases from J, the gap between germline ends came to 23 bases. CDR3 length: 19 residues. CDR1 SGHAT and CDR2 FQNNGV come from the germline V gene. CDR3 loop: CASSLGWSGEKYGNQPQHF. As DNA, the CDR3 is TGTGCCAGCAGCTTAGGGTGGTCTGGGGAGAAATATGGGAATCAGCCCCAGCATTTT.